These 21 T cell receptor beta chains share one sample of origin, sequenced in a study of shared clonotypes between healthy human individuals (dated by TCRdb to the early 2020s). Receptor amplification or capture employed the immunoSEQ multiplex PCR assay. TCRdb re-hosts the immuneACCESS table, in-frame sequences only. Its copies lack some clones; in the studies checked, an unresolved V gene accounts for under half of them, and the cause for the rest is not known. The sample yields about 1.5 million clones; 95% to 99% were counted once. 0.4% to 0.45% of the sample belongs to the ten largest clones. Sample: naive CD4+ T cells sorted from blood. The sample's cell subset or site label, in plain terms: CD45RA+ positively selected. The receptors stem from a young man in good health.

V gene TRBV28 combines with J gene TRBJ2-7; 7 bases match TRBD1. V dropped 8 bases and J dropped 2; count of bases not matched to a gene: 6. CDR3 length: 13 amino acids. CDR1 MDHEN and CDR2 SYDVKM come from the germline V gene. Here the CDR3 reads CASFRQGTYEQYF. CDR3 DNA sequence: TGTGCCAGCTTCCGACAGGGCACCTACGAGCAGTACTTC.

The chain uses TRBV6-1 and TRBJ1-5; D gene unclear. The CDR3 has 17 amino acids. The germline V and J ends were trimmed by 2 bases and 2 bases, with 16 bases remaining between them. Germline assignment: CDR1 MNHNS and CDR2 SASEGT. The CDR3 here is CASSERARAVGNQPQHF. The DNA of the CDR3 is TGTGCCAGCAGTGAAAGGGCGAGGGCAGTGGGCAATCAGCCCCAGCATTTT.

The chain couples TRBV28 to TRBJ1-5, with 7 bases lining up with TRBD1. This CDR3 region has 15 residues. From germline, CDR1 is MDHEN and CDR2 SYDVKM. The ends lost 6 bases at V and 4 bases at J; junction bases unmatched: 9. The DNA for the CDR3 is TGTGCCAGCAGGTCATTCCGGGACAGTAATCAGCCCCAGCATTTT. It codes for CASRSFRDSNQPQHF.

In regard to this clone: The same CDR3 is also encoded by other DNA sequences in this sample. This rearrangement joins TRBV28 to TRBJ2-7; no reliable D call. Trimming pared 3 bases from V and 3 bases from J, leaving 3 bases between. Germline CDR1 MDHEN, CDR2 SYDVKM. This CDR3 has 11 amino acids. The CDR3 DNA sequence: TGTGCCAGCAGTTTTCTCTACGAGCAGTACTTC. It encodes CASSFLYEQYF.

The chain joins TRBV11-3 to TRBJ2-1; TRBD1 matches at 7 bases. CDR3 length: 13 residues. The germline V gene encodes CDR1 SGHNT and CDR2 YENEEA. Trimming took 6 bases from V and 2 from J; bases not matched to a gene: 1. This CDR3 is CASSTGAYNEQFF. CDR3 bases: TGTGCCAGCAGTACAGGGGCCTACAATGAGCAGTTCTTC. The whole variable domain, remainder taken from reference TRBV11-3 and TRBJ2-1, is EAGVVQSPRYKIIEKKQPVAFWCNPISGHNTLYWYLQNLGQGPELLIRYENEEAVDDSQLPKDRFSAERLKGVDSTLKIQPAELGDSAVYLCASSTGAYNEQFFGPGTRLTVL.

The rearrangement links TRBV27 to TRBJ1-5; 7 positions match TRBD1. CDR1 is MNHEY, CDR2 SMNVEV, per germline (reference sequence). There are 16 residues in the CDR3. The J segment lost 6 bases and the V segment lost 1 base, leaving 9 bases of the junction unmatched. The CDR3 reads CASSLLAGGVVQPQHF. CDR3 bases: TGTGCCAGCAGTTTATTGGCAGGGGGTGTCGTTCAGCCCCAGCATTTT.

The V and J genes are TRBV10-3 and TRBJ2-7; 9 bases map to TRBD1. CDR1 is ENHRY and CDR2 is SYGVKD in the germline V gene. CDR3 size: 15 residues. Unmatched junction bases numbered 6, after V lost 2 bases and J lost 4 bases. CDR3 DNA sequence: TGTGCCATCAGTGAGAAGACAGGGGGAGGTTACGAGCAGTACTTC. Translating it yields CAISEKTGGGYEQYF.

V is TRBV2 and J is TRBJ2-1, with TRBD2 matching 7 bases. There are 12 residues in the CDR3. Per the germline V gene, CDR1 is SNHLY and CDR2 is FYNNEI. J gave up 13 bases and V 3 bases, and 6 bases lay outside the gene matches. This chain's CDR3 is CASSDVAGAQFF. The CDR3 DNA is TGTGCCAGCAGTGACGTAGCGGGCGCACAGTTCTTC.

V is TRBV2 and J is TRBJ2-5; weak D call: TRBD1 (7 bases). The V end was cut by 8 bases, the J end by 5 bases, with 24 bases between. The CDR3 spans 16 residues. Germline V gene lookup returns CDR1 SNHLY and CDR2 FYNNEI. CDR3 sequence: CASRDRGRGGGETQYF. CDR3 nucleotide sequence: TGTGCCAGCCGGGATAGGGGGCGAGGCGGAGGGGAGACCCAGTACTTC.

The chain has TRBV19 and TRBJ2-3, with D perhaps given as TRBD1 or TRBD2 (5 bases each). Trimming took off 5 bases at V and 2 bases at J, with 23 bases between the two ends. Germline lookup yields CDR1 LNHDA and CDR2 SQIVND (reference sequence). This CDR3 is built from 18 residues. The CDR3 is CASSERGVVGVITDTQYF. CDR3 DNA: TGTGCCAGTAGTGAAAGAGGGGTAGTGGGAGTGATCACAGATACGCAGTATTTT.

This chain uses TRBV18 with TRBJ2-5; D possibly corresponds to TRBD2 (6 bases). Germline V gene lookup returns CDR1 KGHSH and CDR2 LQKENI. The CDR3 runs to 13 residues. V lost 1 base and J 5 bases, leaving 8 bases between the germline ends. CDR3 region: CASSPRGDETQYF. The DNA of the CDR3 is TGTGCCAGCTCACCACGGGGGGACGAGACCCAGTACTTC.

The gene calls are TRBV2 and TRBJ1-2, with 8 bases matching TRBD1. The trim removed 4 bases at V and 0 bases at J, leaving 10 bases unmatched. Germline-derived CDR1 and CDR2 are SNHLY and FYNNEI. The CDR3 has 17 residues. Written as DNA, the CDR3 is TGTGCCAGCAGTGTGAGTCTGGACAGGGCCTCTAACTATGGCTACACCTTC. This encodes CASSVSLDRASNYGYTF.

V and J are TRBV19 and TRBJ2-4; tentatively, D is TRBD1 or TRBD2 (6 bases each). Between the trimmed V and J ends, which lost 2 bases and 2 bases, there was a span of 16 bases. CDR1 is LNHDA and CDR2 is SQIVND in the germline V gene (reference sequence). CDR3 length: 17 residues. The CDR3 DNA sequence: TGTGCCAGTAGTATATGGGGCCAGGGGAGGTCCAAAAACATTCAGTACTTC. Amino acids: CASSIWGQGRSKNIQYF.

The CDR3 is CASSPPSQIQNTEAFF. The DNA of the CDR3 is TGTGCCAGCTCACCACCTTCTCAGATTCAGAACACTGAAGCTTTCTTT. This rearrangement joins TRBV18 to TRBJ1-1, with D uncertain. Germline V gene data show CDR1 as KGHSH and CDR2 as LQKENI. The CDR3 covers 16 residues. Trimming took 0 bases from V and 1 from J, leaving 12 bases between them.

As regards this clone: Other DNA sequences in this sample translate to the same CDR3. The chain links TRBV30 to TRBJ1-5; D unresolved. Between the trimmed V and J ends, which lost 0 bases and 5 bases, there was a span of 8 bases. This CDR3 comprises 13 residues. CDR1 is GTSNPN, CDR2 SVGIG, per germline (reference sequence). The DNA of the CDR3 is TGTGCCTGGAGTGTACAAGAAGATCAGCCCCAGCATTTT. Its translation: CAWSVQEDQPQHF.

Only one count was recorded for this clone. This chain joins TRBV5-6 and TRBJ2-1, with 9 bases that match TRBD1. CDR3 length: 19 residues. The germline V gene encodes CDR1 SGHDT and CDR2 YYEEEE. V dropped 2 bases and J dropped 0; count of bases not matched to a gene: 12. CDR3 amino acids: CASSFRWTGAQSSYNEQFF. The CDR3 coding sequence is TGTGCCAGCAGCTTCCGGTGGACAGGGGCCCAGAGCTCCTACAATGAGCAGTTCTTC.

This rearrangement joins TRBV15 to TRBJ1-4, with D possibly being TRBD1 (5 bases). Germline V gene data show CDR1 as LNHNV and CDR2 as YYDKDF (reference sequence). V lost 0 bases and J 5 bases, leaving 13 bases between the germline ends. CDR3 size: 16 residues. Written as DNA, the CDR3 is TGTGCCACCAGCAGAGACGTCAGGGTTTCAAATGAAAAACTGTTTTTT. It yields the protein CATSRDVRVSNEKLFF.

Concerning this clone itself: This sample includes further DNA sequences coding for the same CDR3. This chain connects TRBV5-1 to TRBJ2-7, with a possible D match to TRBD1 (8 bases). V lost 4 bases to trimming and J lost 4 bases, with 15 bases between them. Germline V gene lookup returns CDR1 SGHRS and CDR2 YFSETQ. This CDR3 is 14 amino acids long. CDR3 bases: TGCGCCAGCAGCCCAGGACAGGGAGGGTACGAGCAGTACTTC. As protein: CASSPGQGGYEQYF.

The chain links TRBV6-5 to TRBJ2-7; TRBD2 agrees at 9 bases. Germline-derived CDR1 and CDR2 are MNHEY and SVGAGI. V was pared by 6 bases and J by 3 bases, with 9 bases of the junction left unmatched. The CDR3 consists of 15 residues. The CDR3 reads CASSHHGTSRYEQYF. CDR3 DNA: TGTGCCAGCAGCCACCACGGGACTAGCCGCTACGAGCAGTACTTC.

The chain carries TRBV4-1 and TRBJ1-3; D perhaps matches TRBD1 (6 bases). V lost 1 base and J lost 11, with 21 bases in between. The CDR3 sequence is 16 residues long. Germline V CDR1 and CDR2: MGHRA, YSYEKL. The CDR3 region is CASSQARTDLEGAIYF. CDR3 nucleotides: TGCGCCAGCAGCCAAGCCCGGACAGACCTGGAGGGGGCCATATATTTT.

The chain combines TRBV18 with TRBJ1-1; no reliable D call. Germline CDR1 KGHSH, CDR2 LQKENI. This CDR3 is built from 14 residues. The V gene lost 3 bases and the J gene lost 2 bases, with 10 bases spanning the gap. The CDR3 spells CASSPISRNTEAFF. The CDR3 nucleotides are TGTGCCAGCTCACCTATAAGTCGTAACACTGAAGCTTTCTTT.